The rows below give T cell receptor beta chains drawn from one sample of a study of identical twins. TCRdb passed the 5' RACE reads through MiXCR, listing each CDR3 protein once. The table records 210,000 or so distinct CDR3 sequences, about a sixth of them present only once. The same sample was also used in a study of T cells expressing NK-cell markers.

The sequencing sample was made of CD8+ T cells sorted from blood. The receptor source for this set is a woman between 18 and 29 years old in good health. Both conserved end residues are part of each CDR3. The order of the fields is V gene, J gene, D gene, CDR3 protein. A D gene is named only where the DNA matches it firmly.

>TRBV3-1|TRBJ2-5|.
CASSQSPSTIIQETQYF
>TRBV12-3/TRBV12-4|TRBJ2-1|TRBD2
CASGLAGGPNEQFF
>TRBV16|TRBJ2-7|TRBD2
CASSPTLTSGATYEQYF
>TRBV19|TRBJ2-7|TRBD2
CASRPGLAFVGEQYF
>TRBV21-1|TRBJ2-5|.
CASSSGGGPKETQYF
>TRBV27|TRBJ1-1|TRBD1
CASSSRQGVTEAFF
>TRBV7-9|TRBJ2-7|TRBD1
CASSHGTGRDEQYF
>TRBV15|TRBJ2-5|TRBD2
CATSRDSGGLAGSETQYF
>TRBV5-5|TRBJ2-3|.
CASSPLTGGPTDTQYF
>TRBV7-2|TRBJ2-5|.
CASSPGHHQETQYF
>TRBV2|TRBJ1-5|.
CASMPPGIYSNQPQHF
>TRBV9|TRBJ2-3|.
CASSIRTTGVTDTQYF
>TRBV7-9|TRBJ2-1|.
CASSRKINEQFF
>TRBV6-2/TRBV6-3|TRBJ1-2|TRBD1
CASTTRGGRGYGYTF
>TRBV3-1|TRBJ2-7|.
CASSQDRAPHYEQYF
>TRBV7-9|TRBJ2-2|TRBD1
CPSIGTGDTGELFF
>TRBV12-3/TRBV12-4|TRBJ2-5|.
CASSGRGEETQYF
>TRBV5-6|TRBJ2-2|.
CASSGGADAGELFF
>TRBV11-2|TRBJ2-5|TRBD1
CASSSYRTGPQETQYF
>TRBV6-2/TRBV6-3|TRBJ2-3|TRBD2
CATRDGLARTDTQYF
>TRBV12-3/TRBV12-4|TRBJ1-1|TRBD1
CASSFPDRVGITEAFF
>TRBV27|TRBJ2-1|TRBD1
CASRTPGQRTSYNEQFF
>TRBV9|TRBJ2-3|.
CASSVTATSTDTQYF
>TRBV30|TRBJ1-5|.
CAWDTGSNQPQHF
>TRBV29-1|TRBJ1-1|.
CSVVQENTEAFF
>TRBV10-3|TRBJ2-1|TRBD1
CATRTGSNEQFF
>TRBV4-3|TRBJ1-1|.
CASSQEVRVSTEAFF
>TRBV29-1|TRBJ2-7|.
CSVEDARIGGETYEQYF
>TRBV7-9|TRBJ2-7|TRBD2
CASSLGTSGREEQYF
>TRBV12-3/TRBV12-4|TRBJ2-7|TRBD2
CASSFSAGHYEQYF
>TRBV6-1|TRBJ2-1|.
CASRPETAAASSYNEQFF
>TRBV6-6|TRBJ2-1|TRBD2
CASSGTTYNEQFF
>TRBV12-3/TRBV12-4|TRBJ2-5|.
CASSFPRETQYF
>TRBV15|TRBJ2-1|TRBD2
CATSRARGDNEQFF
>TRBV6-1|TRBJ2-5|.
CARFQTVKETQYF